The 14 T cell receptor beta chains below were found in one sample sequenced in a study of blood T cell repertoires in COVID-19 (dated by TCRdb to 2020 to 2022). The library relied on the immunoSEQ multiplex PCR assay. The clones in this table, taken by TCRdb from immuneACCESS, are in-frame only. Not every clone is retained; where verified, under half of the shortfall comes from an unresolved V gene, and the cause of the rest is unknown. Recorded for this sample are some 130,000 clones; around nine tenths of them occurred a single time. Roughly 2.9% of the sample goes to the ten largest clones. Input material: peripheral blood. The receptors come from a man aged 60-69 years with active or convalescent COVID-19.

The chain couples TRBV24-1 to TRBJ2-5, with TRBD1 identical over 8 bases. Trimming at V came to 4 bases and at J to 4 bases, leaving 7 bases not matched to a gene. CDR3 length: 15 residues. Germline-derived CDR1 and CDR2 are KGHDR and SFDVKD. CDR3 loop: CATSEHRQGRETQYF. The CDR3 coding sequence is TGTGCCACCAGTGAACACCGACAGGGGAGAGAGACCCAGTACTTC.

The rearrangement uses TRBV6-5 and TRBJ1-3; D might be TRBD1 (5 bases). This CDR3 region has 15 residues. Germline V lookup: CDR1 MNHEY, CDR2 SVGAGI. V was shortened by 6 bases and J by 3 bases, with 15 bases between the two germline ends. The CDR3 DNA follows: TGTGCCAGCAGACTTGGAGGGGCAGGTGGAAACACCATATATTTT. It is translated as CASRLGGAGGNTIYF.

This chain's CDR3 is CASSSSEFGYTF. The CDR3 DNA reads as TGTGCCAGCAGCTCCTCCGAGTTTGGCTACACCTTC. The chain uses TRBV5-4 and TRBJ1-2; D gene uncertain. From germline, CDR1 is SGHNT and CDR2 YYREEE (reference sequence). The CDR3 has 12 residues. V shed 3 bases and J shed 7 bases, with 10 bases lying between them.

This clone was counted a single time. J is TRBJ1-2 and V is TRBV5-1; 9 nucleotides align to TRBD1. V lost 4 bases and J lost 2; bases outside the gene matches: 3. The CDR3 covers 14 residues. CDR1 and CDR2 (germline): SGHRS, YFSETQ. CDR3 nucleotides: TGCGCCAGCAGCGGGGGGACAGGGAACTATGGCTACACCTTC. Its translation is CASSGGTGNYGYTF.

Points on this clone: Within the sample, other DNA sequences also encode this same CDR3. This chain connects TRBV20-1 to TRBJ1-5; D gene ambiguous. Germline lookup yields CDR1 DFQATT and CDR2 SNEGSKA (reference sequence). The CDR3 runs 15 residues. Trimming stripped 3 bases from V and 0 bases from J, with 12 bases between. CDR3 sequence (DNA): TGCAGTGCTAGTGGAGGCCGGAATAGCAATCAGCCCCAGCATTTT. The encoded protein is CSASGGRNSNQPQHF.

CDR3 in amino acids: CASSQDNRFNEKLFF. CDR3 DNA sequence: TGTGCCAGCAGCCAAGATAACAGATTTAATGAAAAACTGTTTTTT. The V and J genes are TRBV4-2 and TRBJ1-4; D ambiguous. CDR3 length: 15 amino acids. V shed 0 bases and J shed 4 bases, with 9 bases lying between them. Germline CDR1 reads LGHNA; CDR2 reads YNFKEQ.

The gene calls are TRBV5-5 and TRBJ1-5; D is undetermined. Germline loops: CDR1 SGHKS, CDR2 YYEKEE (reference sequence). V was clipped by 2 bases and J by 0 bases, with 9 bases between them. The CDR3 length is 15 residues. The CDR3 bases are TGTGCCAGCAGCTTTTACGGGGATAGCAATCAGCCCCAGCATTTT. Encoded protein: CASSFYGDSNQPQHF.

CDR3 nucleotides: TGTGCCAGCAGCACCGGGACAGGGGTACGACAGCCCCAGCATTTT. Its translation: CASSTGTGVRQPQHF. The chain employs TRBV6-4 and TRBJ1-5; 10 nucleotides agree with TRBD1. V lost 6 bases, J lost 7 bases, and 9 bases stayed unmatched. CDR3 length: 15 amino acids. Germline V gene lookup returns CDR1 MRHNA and CDR2 SNTAGT.

The chain combines TRBV5-4 with TRBJ1-1; D unresolved. V was clipped by 2 bases and J by 5 bases, with 7 bases between them. The germline CDR1 and CDR2 sequences are SGHNT and YYREEE (reference sequence). This CDR3 comprises 12 residues. CDR3 amino acids: CASSFARTEAFF. In nucleotides, the CDR3 is TGTGCCAGCAGCTTCGCCCGGACTGAAGCTTTCTTT.

This clone was observed once. The rearrangement joins TRBV4-3 to TRBJ1-1; D uncertain. The CDR3 runs to 13 residues. Germline V gives CDR1 LGHNA, CDR2 YSLEER. With 3 bases removed from V and 5 bases from J, the gap between germline ends came to 10 bases. CDR3 loop: CASSQDRGTEAFF. CDR3 nucleotide sequence: TGCGCCAGCAGCCAGGATCGAGGGACTGAAGCTTTCTTT.

The chain uses TRBV28 and TRBJ1-5; TRBD1 might be the D (5 bases). The V gene's germline CDR1 is MDHEN and CDR2 SYDVKM. This CDR3 has 15 amino acids. V lost 3 bases and J 3 bases, leaving 12 bases between the germline ends. CDR3 nucleotide sequence: TGTGCCAGCAGTTTGTCAGGGCGATCCAATCAGCCCCAGCATTTT. Its protein is CASSLSGRSNQPQHF.

This clone was observed a handful of times. The V call is TRBV27, the J call TRBJ1-1; D gene uncertain. With 7 bases removed from V and 4 bases from J, the gap between germline ends came to 13 bases. The CDR3 consists of 13 residues. Germline CDR1 and CDR2: MNHEY and SMNVEV (reference sequence). CDR3 loop: CASKLPGSTEAFF. In nucleotides, the CDR3 is TGTGCCAGCAAGTTACCCGGGTCCACTGAAGCTTTCTTT.

The rearrangement joins TRBV7-2 to TRBJ2-6; 10 bases match TRBD2. After removal of 6 bases from V and 0 bases from J, the junction contained 2 bases not matched to a gene. The CDR3 has 16 amino acids. Germline lookup yields CDR1 SGHTA and CDR2 FQGNSA. Here the CDR3 DNA reads TGTGCCAGCAGGGAGCGGGGGGGCTCTGGGGCCAACGTCCTGACTTTC. Translation gives CASRERGGSGANVLTF.

This clone appeared once. The CDR3 loop is CASSISGGAPGELFF. DNA for the CDR3: TGTGCCAGTAGTATTTCCGGGGGGGCCCCCGGGGAGCTGTTTTTT. The chain uses TRBV19 and TRBJ2-2; 8 bases fit TRBD2. Germline V gene data show CDR1 as LNHDA and CDR2 as SQIVND (reference sequence). The CDR3 covers 15 residues. Trimming took 3 bases from V and 6 from J; bases not matched to a gene: 6. The whole variable domain, filled in from reference TRBV19 and TRBJ2-2, reads DGGITQSPKYLFRKEGQNVTLSCEQNLNHDAMYWYRQDPGQGLRLIYYSQIVNDFQKGDIAEGYSVSREKKESFPLTVTSAQKNPTAFYLCASSISGGAPGELFFGEGSRLTVL.